These 17 T cell receptor beta chains came from one sample sequenced in a study of blood T cell repertoires in COVID-19. The table came from immunoSEQ multiplex PCR; TCRdb's copy has only in-frame clones and leaves some out. The sample records fewer than 150,000 clones, around four fifths being singletons. Material for sequencing was peripheral blood. All receptors come from a woman aged 80 or older with acute or convalescent COVID-19.

The gene calls are TRBV19 and TRBJ2-7, with D maybe TRBD2 (6 bases). Germline V lookup: CDR1 LNHDA, CDR2 SQIVND (reference sequence). The CDR3 loop spans 13 amino acids. V was cut by 9 bases and J by 0 bases, with 12 bases left in between. CDR3 amino acids: CASHEAGSYEQYF. Here the CDR3 DNA reads TGTGCCAGCCATGAAGCGGGCTCCTACGAGCAGTACTTC. The whole variable domain, remainder taken from reference TRBV19 and TRBJ2-7, is DGGITQSPKYLFRKEGQNVTLSCEQNLNHDAMYWYRQDPGQGLRLIYYSQIVNDFQKGDIAEGYSVSREKKESFPLTVTSAQKNPTAFYLCASHEAGSYEQYFGPGTRLTVT.

This clone was seen only a few times. The V and J genes are TRBV15 and TRBJ2-5; 10 bases line up with TRBD1. There are 17 residues in the CDR3. J lost 5 bases, V lost 4 bases, and 13 bases had no gene match. Germline V gene data show CDR1 as LNHNV and CDR2 as YYDKDF (reference sequence). DNA of the CDR3: TGTGCCACCAGCAAGGGACAGGGGCGAACTTGGGGGGAGACCCAGTACTTC. Translated, it gives CATSKGQGRTWGETQYF.

This chain uses TRBV18 with TRBJ2-1; tentatively, D is TRBD2 (5 bases). The CDR3 extends over 13 amino acids. V lost 5 bases to trimming and J lost 8 bases, with 13 bases between them. Germline-derived CDR1 and CDR2 are KGHSH and LQKENI. CDR3 sequence: CASSANLADEQFF. DNA for the CDR3: TGTGCCAGCTCAGCCAATCTAGCTGATGAGCAGTTCTTC.

The chain carries TRBV5-6 and TRBJ2-1, with D possibly being TRBD2 (5 bases). This CDR3 region has 15 residues. CDR1 SGHDT and CDR2 YYEEEE come from the germline V gene. The V gene lost 4 bases and the J gene lost 2 bases, with 13 bases spanning the gap. The DNA for the CDR3 is TGTGCCAGCAGCCACCTAGCCACAGCCTACAATGAGCAGTTCTTC. This translates into CASSHLATAYNEQFF.

V and J are TRBV3-1 (or the pseudogene TRBV3-2) and TRBJ2-1; tentatively, D is TRBD2 (6 bases). The CDR3 extends over 15 amino acids. Germline CDR1 and CDR2: LGHDT and YNNKEL (reference sequence). V lost 4 bases to trimming and J lost 4 bases, with 14 bases between them. The CDR3 region has the DNA TGTGCCAGCAGCCTAGTGATTCGGGGGTACAATGAGCAGTTCTTC. It is translated as CASSLVIRGYNEQFF.

This clone was detected once. J is TRBJ2-1 and V is TRBV6-4; D is perhaps TRBD2 (6 bases). Germline assignment: CDR1 MRHNA and CDR2 SNTAGT. With 5 bases removed from V and 2 bases from J, the gap between germline ends came to 13 bases. This CDR3 comprises 15 residues. CDR3 in DNA: TGTGCCAGCAGTACCTTCCTAGCGCCCTACAATGAGCAGTTCTTC. It specifies CASSTFLAPYNEQFF.

This clone was observed a handful of times. This chain links TRBV5-4 with TRBJ2-7; TRBD1 agrees at 7 bases. The CDR3 extends over 14 amino acids. Germline CDR1 SGHNT, CDR2 YYREEE (reference sequence). V trimming: 4 bases; J trimming: 4 bases; junction bases outside the gene matches: 8. This CDR3 reads CASSPPGQIYEQYF. CDR3 nucleotides: TGTGCCAGCAGCCCCCCGGGACAGATTTACGAGCAGTACTTC.

The chain recombines TRBV28 with TRBJ1-3; the D gene is possibly TRBD1 (5 bases). Germline loops: CDR1 MDHEN, CDR2 SYDVKM. V shed 8 bases and J shed 1 base, with 15 bases lying between them. The CDR3 consists of 15 residues. The CDR3 DNA is TGTGCCAGCCGTCCCTTTGGGGGGTCTGGAAACACCATATATTTT. This codes for CASRPFGGSGNTIYF.

The V gene is TRBV2, the J gene TRBJ1-3, with D possibly TRBD1 on 5 matching bases. V shed 4 bases and J shed 0 bases, with 10 bases lying between them. Germline CDR1 is SNHLY and CDR2 is FYNNEI. The CDR3 extends over 15 amino acids. The CDR3 reads CASSGWDSSGNTIYF. The CDR3 DNA reads as TGTGCCAGCAGTGGTTGGGACTCCTCTGGAAACACCATATATTTT.

V and J are TRBV15 and TRBJ2-5; 7 nucleotides line up with TRBD1. The V gene's germline CDR1 is LNHNV and CDR2 YYDKDF (reference sequence). The CDR3 is 15 residues long. J was trimmed by 2 bases and V by 3 bases; bases with no gene match: 6. The CDR3 DNA reads TGTGCCACCAGCAGGCTCGGCAGGGGGCAAGAGACCCAGTACTTC. This translates into CATSRLGRGQETQYF.

The rearrangement links TRBV3-1 (or the pseudogene TRBV3-2) to TRBJ1-1, with a weak D call TRBD1 (5 bases). The CDR3 contains 15 residues. Germline loops: CDR1 LGHDT, CDR2 YNNKEL (reference sequence). V dropped 4 bases and J dropped 4 bases, with 16 bases sitting between them. The CDR3 region has the DNA TGTGCCAGCAGCCCTCTCGGGGGGATTGGCACTGAAGCTTTCTTT. Protein: CASSPLGGIGTEAFF.

J is TRBJ2-1 and V is TRBV15, with TRBD2 as a possible D gene (5 bases). The germline CDR1 and CDR2 sequences are LNHNV and YYDKDF (reference sequence). The CDR3 spans 13 residues. V was shortened by 1 base and J by 8 bases, with 9 bases between the two germline ends. CDR3 amino acids: CATSRARGHEQFF. DNA for the CDR3: TGTGCCACCAGCAGAGCCAGAGGGCATGAGCAGTTCTTC.

V usage is TRBV5-1 and J usage is TRBJ1-2; TRBD1 might be the D (6 bases). CDR1 and CDR2 from the germline V gene are SGHRS and YFSETQ. V gave up 4 bases and J gave up 6 bases, with 13 bases separating them. The CDR3 runs 13 residues. The DNA for the CDR3 is TGCGCCAGCAGCCCACAGGGTAAGGATGGCTACACCTTC. This encodes CASSPQGKDGYTF.

V usage is TRBV9 and J usage is TRBJ1-1, with D maybe TRBD1 (5 bases). CDR1 SGDLS and CDR2 YYNGEE come from the germline V gene. V lost 2 bases, J lost 6 bases, and 17 bases lay in between. This CDR3 has 15 amino acids. CDR3 coding DNA: TGTGCCAGCAGCGTGGACACAAGGTTTCGCGCTGAAGCTTTCTTT. Its translation is CASSVDTRFRAEAFF. Variable domain in full (rest from reference TRBV9 and TRBJ1-1): DSGVTQTPKHLITATGQRVTLRCSPRSGDLSVYWYQQSLDQGLQFLIQYYNGEERAKGNILERFSAQQFPDLHSELNLSSLELGDSALYFCASSVDTRFRAEAFFGQGTRLTVV.

J is TRBJ1-1 and V is TRBV5-1; 7 bases map to TRBD1. This CDR3 has 13 amino acids. V lost 6 bases, J lost 1 base, and 3 bases stayed unmatched. The germline V gene has CDR1 SGHRS and CDR2 YFSETQ. CDR3 DNA sequence: TGCGCCAGCATGGGACAGCCGAACACTGAAGCTTTCTTT. Encoded protein: CASMGQPNTEAFF.

V is TRBV19 and J is TRBJ1-1; 10 bases agree with TRBD1. V lost 9 bases, J lost 6 bases, and 10 bases stayed unmatched. Germline V gene sequence: CDR1 LNHDA, CDR2 SQIVND (reference sequence). This CDR3 contains 14 residues. CDR3 residues: CASKLGQGIAEAFF. The DNA of the CDR3 is TGTGCCAGCAAACTGGGACAGGGGATAGCTGAAGCTTTCTTT.

CDR3 sequence reads: CASRGDRATYEQYF. In DNA, the CDR3 is TGCGCCAGCAGGGGAGACAGGGCTACCTACGAGCAGTACTTC. This chain joins TRBV5-1 and TRBJ2-7; 7 bases are a match to TRBD1. Germline V gives CDR1 SGHRS, CDR2 YFSETQ. The CDR3 is 14 amino acids. Trimming took 5 bases from V and 2 from J; bases not matched to a gene: 7. The full variable domain, with the rest looked up from reference TRBV5-1 and TRBJ2-7, is KAGVTQTPRYLIKTRGQQVTLSCSPISGHRSVSWYQQTPGQGLQFLFEYFSETQRNKGNFPGRFSGRQFSNSRSEMNVSTLELGDSALYLCASRGDRATYEQYFGPGTRLTVT.